This entry lists 15 T cell receptor beta chains sequenced from one sample in a study of shared clonotypes between healthy human individuals. Sequencing was performed with immunoSEQ multiplex PCR; in TCRdb, only in-frame clones are kept and a portion is missing. The repertoire holds approximately 2.1 million clones, 90% to 95% seen once, with 0.39% in the top ten. The sequencing input was naive CD4+ T cells from PBMCs. Subset given: CD45RA+ positively selected. The receptors shown here come from a man aged 18 to 29 in good health. Some clones in this sample may be carry-over from other donors' samples.

This chain connects TRBV7-3 to TRBJ1-2; weak D call: TRBD1 (5 bases). V was clipped by 3 bases and J by 7 bases, with 15 bases between them. From germline, CDR1 is SGHTA and CDR2 FQGTGA. The CDR3 is made up of 14 amino acids. The CDR3 reads CASSFGTSGSGYTF. The CDR3 DNA is TGTGCCAGCAGCTTCGGGACTAGCGGCTCTGGCTACACCTTC.

To note about this clone: Other DNA sequences within the sample encode an identical CDR3. The genes are TRBV5-1 and TRBJ2-5; TRBD2 might be the D (5 bases). Germline loops: CDR1 SGHRS, CDR2 YFSETQ. The V gene lost 0 bases and the J gene lost 5 bases, with 11 bases spanning the gap. There are 14 residues in the CDR3. The CDR3 nucleotides are TGCGCCAGCAGCTTGGGGGCAGGCGGGGAGACCCAGTACTTC. Its translation is CASSLGAGGETQYF.

This chain joins TRBV5-1 and TRBJ2-7, with 14 bases fitting TRBD2. Looked up from germline, CDR1 is SGHRS and CDR2 is YFSETQ. V dropped 4 bases and J dropped 9; count of bases not matched to a gene: 12. There are 16 residues in the CDR3. CDR3: CASSPGTSGGPGGQYF. For the CDR3, the DNA is TGCGCCAGCAGCCCCGGGACTAGCGGGGGCCCTGGGGGGCAGTACTTC.

This clone was recorded only once. The J gene is TRBJ1-4, the V gene TRBV30; no clear D. V lost 5 bases and J 4 bases, leaving 11 bases between the germline ends. CDR1 is GTSNPN, CDR2 SVGIG, per germline (reference sequence). This CDR3 contains 13 residues. Here the CDR3 DNA reads TGTGCCTGGGGAAGGTCTTATAATGAAAAACTGTTTTTT. Translation gives CAWGRSYNEKLFF.

The V gene is TRBV28, the J gene TRBJ1-5; the D gene is possibly TRBD1 (5 bases). Looked up from germline, CDR1 is MDHEN and CDR2 is SYDVKM. Between the trimmed V and J ends, which lost 3 bases and 4 bases, there was a span of 16 bases. The CDR3 sequence is 16 residues long. Here the CDR3 DNA reads TGTGCCAGCAGTTTGGCGGATAAGGGGAAAAATCAGCCCCAGCATTTT. Translating it yields CASSLADKGKNQPQHF.

This chain joins TRBV10-1 and TRBJ2-3; 14 nucleotides agree with TRBD2. The J segment lost 2 bases and the V segment lost 6 bases, leaving 10 bases of the junction unmatched. Germline loops: CDR1 WNHNN, CDR2 SYGVQD (reference sequence). The CDR3 contains 18 residues. The CDR3 region is CASRTIRLAGGPTDTQYF. The CDR3 region has the DNA TGCGCCAGCAGGACCATAAGACTAGCGGGAGGGCCCACAGATACGCAGTATTTT.

The V and J genes are TRBV9 and TRBJ1-5; D possibly corresponds to TRBD1 (5 bases). V lost 0 bases, J lost 4 bases, and 11 bases lay in between. The CDR3 runs to 15 residues. Germline V gives CDR1 SGDLS, CDR2 YYNGEE. Here the CDR3 reads CASSVGPGINQPQHF. The CDR3 DNA reads TGTGCCAGCAGCGTAGGTCCAGGGATTAATCAGCCCCAGCATTTT.

This clone was counted a single time. The V and J genes are TRBV7-3 and TRBJ2-3, with D tentatively TRBD1 (6 bases). Trimming left V 5 bases short and J 6 bases short, with 12 bases between. CDR1 SGHTA and CDR2 FQGTGA come from the germline V gene. The CDR3 totals 13 residues. Here the CDR3 DNA reads TGTGCCAGCAGCAAACAGGGTGGGGATACGCAGTATTTT. This translates into CASSKQGGDTQYF.

The chain links TRBV6-5 to TRBJ2-1; D unresolved. Germline values: CDR1 MNHEY, CDR2 SVGAGI. The germline V and J ends were trimmed by 6 bases and 8 bases, with 14 bases remaining between them. The CDR3 sequence is 13 residues long. CDR3 residues: CASSQSSSDEQFF. As DNA, the CDR3 is TGTGCCAGCAGCCAATCTTCATCCGATGAGCAGTTCTTC.

The chain joins TRBV29-1 to TRBJ2-3; 7 bases fit TRBD1. The trim removed 7 bases at V and 3 bases at J, leaving 7 bases unmatched. CDR3 length: 13 amino acids. Per the germline V gene, CDR1 is SQVTM and CDR2 is ANQGSEA. The CDR3 nucleotides read TGCAGCGCTCGGGACAGCAGGACAGATACGCAGTATTTT. Protein product: CSARDSRTDTQYF.

The chain couples TRBV6-4 to TRBJ2-1; D is undetermined. CDR1 and CDR2 (germline): MRHNA, SNTAGT. Trimming stripped 3 bases from V and 0 bases from J, with 15 bases between. CDR3 length: 17 amino acids. CDR3 sequence reads: CASSESRSTLSYNEQFF. The CDR3 DNA follows: TGTGCCAGCAGTGAGTCACGCTCCACCCTCTCCTACAATGAGCAGTTCTTC.

This chain links TRBV18 with TRBJ1-3, with 9 bases matching TRBD1. CDR3 size: 16 residues. V shed 5 bases and J 0 bases; nucleotides not matched to a gene: 5. CDR1 KGHSH and CDR2 LQKENI come from the germline V gene. This CDR3 is CASSGTGPSSGNTIYF. The DNA of the CDR3 is TGTGCCAGCTCAGGGACAGGGCCCAGCTCTGGAAACACCATATATTTT.

This clone was seen just once. In DNA form, the CDR3 reads TGTGCCTGGAGTGTGACAGGGTCTGCTAACTATGGCTACACCTTC. Translating gives CAWSVTGSANYGYTF. The chain recombines TRBV30 with TRBJ1-2, with 7 bases lining up with TRBD1. CDR3 length: 15 amino acids. Germline V gene data show CDR1 as GTSNPN and CDR2 as SVGIG (reference sequence). V shed 0 bases and J 0 bases; nucleotides not matched to a gene: 4.

The chain combines TRBV5-1 with TRBJ2-7, with D unresolved. CDR1 and CDR2 (germline): SGHRS, YFSETQ. V lost 0 bases and J lost 2, with 9 bases in between. The CDR3 sequence is 14 residues long. The CDR3 loop is CASSLGQLPYEQYF. In nucleotides, the CDR3 is TGCGCCAGCAGCTTGGGCCAGCTCCCCTACGAGCAGTACTTC.

This clone appeared once. This rearrangement joins TRBV5-1 to TRBJ2-5; 10 nucleotides align to TRBD2. The CDR3 runs to 15 residues. The J segment lost 4 bases and the V segment lost 7 bases, leaving 10 bases of the junction unmatched. In germline, CDR1 is SGHRS, CDR2 YFSETQ. The CDR3 coding sequence is TGCGCCAGCCAACTAGCGGGAAACCTGGGAGAGACCCAGTACTTC. It specifies CASQLAGNLGETQYF. The full variable domain, rest sourced from reference TRBV5-1 and TRBJ2-5, is KAGVTQTPRYLIKTRGQQVTLSCSPISGHRSVSWYQQTPGQGLQFLFEYFSETQRNKGNFPGRFSGRQFSNSRSEMNVSTLELGDSALYLCASQLAGNLGETQYFGPGTRLLVL.